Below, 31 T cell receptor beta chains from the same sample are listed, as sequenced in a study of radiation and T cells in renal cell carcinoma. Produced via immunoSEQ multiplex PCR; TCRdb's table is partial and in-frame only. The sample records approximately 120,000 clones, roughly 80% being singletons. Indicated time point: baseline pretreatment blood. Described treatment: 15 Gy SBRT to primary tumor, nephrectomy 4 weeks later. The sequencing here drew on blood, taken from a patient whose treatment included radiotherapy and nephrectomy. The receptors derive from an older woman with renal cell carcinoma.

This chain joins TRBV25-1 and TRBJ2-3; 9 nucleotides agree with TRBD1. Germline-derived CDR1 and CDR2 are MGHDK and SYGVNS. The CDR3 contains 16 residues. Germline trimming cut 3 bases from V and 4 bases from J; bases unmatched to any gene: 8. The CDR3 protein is CASSDRGTGMADTQYF. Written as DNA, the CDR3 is TGTGCCAGCAGTGATCGCGGGACAGGGATGGCAGATACGCAGTATTTT.

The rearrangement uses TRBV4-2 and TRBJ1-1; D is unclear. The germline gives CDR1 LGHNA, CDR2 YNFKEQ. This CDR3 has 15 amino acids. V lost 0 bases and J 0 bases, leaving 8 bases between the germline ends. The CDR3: CASSQDRTLNTEAFF. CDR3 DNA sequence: TGTGCCAGCAGCCAAGATCGGACTTTGAACACTGAAGCTTTCTTT.

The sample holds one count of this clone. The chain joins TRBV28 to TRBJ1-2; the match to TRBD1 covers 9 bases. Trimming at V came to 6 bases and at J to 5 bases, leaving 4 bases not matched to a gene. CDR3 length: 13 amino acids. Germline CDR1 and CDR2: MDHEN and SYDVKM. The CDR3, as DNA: TGTGCCAGCAGCCAAGACAGGGGGTATGGCTACACCTTC. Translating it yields CASSQDRGYGYTF.

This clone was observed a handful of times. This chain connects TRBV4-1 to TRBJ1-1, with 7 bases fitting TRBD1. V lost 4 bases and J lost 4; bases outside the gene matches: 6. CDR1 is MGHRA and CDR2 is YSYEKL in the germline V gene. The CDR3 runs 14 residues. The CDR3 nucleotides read TGCGCCAGCAGCCTGCCAGGGGGGATCACTGAAGCTTTCTTT. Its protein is CASSLPGGITEAFF.

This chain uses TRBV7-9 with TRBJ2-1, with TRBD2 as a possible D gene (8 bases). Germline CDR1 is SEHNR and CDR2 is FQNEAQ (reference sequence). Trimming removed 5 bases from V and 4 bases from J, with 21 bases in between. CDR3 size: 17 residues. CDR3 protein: CASSPQRGREAYNEQFF. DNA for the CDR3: TGTGCCAGCAGCCCTCAGAGGGGGCGGGAGGCGTACAATGAGCAGTTCTTC.

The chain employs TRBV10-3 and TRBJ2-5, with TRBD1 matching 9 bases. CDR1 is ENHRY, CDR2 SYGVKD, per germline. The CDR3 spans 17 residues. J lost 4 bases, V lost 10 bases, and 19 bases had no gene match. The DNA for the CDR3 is TGTGCCACCACGAACCGGGACAGGGTCTATAGAGGAGAGACCCAGTACTTC. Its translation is CATTNRDRVYRGETQYF.

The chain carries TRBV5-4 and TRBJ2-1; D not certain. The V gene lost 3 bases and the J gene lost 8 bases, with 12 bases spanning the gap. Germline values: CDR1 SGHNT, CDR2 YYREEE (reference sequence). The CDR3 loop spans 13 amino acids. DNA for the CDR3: TGTGCCAGCAGCTCTAGGGTTGGCGATGAGCAGTTCTTC. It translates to CASSSRVGDEQFF.

The CDR3 bases are TGTGCCAGCCAACGGACAGGGAGAGAATACGAGCAGTACTTC. Protein product: CASQRTGREYEQYF. The rearrangement joins TRBV6-5 to TRBJ2-7; 8 nucleotides align to TRBD1. CDR3 length: 14 residues. J was trimmed by 4 bases and V by 8 bases; bases with no gene match: 10. Germline lookup yields CDR1 MNHEY and CDR2 SVGAGI.

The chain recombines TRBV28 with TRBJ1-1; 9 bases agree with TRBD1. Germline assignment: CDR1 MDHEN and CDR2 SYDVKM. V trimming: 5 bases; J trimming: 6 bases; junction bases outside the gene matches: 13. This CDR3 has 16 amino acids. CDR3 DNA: TGTGCCAGCAGTCCCAACAGGGGGCGCCTCTCCCCTGAAGCTTTCTTT. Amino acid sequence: CASSPNRGRLSPEAFF.

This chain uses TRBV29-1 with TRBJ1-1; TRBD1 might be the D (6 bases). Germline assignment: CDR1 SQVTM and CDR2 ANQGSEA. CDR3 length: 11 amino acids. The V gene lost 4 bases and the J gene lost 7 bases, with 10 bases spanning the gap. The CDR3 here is CSVVLDSEAFF. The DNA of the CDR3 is TGCAGCGTTGTGCTGGACAGTGAAGCTTTCTTT.

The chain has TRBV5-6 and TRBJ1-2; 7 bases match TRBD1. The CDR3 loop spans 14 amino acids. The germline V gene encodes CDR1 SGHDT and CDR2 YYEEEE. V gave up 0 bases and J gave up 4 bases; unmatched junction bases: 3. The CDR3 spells CASSLVQGSYGYTF. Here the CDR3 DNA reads TGTGCCAGCAGCTTGGTACAGGGGTCCTATGGCTACACCTTC.

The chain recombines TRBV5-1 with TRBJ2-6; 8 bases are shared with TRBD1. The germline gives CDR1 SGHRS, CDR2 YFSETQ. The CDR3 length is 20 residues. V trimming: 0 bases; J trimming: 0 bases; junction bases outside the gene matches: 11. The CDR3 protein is CASSLVLSGGVRSGANVLTF. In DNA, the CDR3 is TGCGCCAGCAGCTTGGTCCTGTCAGGGGGCGTCCGCTCTGGGGCCAACGTCCTGACTTTC.

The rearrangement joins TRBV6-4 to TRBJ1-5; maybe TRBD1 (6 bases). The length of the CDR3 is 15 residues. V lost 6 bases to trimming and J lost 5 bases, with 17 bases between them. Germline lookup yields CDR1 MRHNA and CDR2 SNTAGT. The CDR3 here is CASRGARGRYQPQHF. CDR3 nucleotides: TGTGCCAGCAGGGGGGCCAGGGGCCGGTATCAGCCCCAGCATTTT.

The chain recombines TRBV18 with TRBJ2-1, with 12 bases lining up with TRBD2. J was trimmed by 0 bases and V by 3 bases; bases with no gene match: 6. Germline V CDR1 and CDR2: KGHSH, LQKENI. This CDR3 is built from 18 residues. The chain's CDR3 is CASSPRTSGTGSYNEQFF. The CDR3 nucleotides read TGTGCCAGCTCACCTCGGACTAGCGGGACAGGCTCCTACAATGAGCAGTTCTTC.

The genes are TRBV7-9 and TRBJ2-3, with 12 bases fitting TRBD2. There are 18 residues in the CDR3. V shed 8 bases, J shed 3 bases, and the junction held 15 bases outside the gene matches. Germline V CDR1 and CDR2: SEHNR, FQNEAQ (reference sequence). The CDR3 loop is CASPSGATSGRNTDTQYF. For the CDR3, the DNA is TGTGCCAGCCCTTCAGGGGCTACTAGCGGGAGGAATACAGATACGCAGTATTTT.

The CDR3 here is CASSNQQQDPRNYGYTF. In nucleotides, the CDR3 is TGTGCCAGCAGCAACCAGCAACAGGATCCGAGGAACTATGGCTACACCTTC. The chain combines TRBV21-1 with TRBJ1-2; TRBD1 is the table's D call and was not checked against the DNA. TRBV21-1 represents a pseudogene. The CDR3 runs to 17 residues.

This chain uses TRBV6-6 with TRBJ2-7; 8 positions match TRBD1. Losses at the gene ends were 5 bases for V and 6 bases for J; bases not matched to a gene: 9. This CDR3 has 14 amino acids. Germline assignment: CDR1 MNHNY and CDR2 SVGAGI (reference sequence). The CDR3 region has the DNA TGTGCCAGCAGTCTTCGACAGGGGCCCAGCGAGCAGTACTTC. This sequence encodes CASSLRQGPSEQYF.

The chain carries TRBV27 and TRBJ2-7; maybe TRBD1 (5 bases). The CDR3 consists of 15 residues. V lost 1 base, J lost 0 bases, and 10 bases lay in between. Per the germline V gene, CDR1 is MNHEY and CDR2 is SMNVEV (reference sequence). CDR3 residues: CASSLFDSLSYEQYF. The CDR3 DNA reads TGTGCCAGCAGTTTATTCGACAGCCTCTCCTACGAGCAGTACTTC.

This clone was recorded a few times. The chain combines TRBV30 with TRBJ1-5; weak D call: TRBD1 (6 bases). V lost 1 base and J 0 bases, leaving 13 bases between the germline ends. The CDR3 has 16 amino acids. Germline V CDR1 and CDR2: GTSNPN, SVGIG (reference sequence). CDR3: CAWSGGASYSNQPQHF. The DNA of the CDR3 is TGTGCCTGGAGTGGGGGGGCGAGTTATAGCAATCAGCCCCAGCATTTT.

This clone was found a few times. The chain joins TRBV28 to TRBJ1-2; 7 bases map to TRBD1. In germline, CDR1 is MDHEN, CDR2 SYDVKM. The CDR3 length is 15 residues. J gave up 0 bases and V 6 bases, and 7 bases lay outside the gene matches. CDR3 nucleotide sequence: TGTGCCAGCAGCCCAGGGGGGGTAGCTAACTATGGCTACACCTTC. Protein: CASSPGGVANYGYTF.

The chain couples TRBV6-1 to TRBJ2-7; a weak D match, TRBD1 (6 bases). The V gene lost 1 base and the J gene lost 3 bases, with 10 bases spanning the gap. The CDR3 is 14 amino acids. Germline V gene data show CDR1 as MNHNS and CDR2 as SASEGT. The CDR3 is CASSEDRDLYEQYF. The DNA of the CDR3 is TGTGCCAGCAGTGAAGACAGGGACCTCTACGAGCAGTACTTC.

The CDR3 nucleotides are TGTGCCAGCAGCCCCTGGACAGAGATGAACACTGAAGCTTTCTTT. Encoded protein: CASSPWTEMNTEAFF. The chain recombines TRBV11-2 with TRBJ1-1; D perhaps matches TRBD1 (6 bases). Between the trimmed V and J ends, which lost 5 bases and 0 bases, there was a span of 13 bases. In germline, CDR1 is SGHAT, CDR2 FQNNGV. The CDR3 spans 15 residues. Full variable domain (outside the CDR3, taken from reference TRBV11-2 and TRBJ1-1): EAGVAQSPRYKIIEKRQSVAFWCNPISGHATLYWYQQILGQGPKLLIQFQNNGVVDDSQLPKDRFSAERLKGVDSTLKIQPAKLEDSAVYLCASSPWTEMNTEAFFGQGTRLTVV.

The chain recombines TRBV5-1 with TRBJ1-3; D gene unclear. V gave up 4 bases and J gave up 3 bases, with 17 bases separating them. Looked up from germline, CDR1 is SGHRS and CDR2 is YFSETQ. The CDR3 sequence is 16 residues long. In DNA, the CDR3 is TGCGCCAGCAGCCTTACGCTACGGGGTTTTGGAAACACCATATATTTT. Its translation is CASSLTLRGFGNTIYF.

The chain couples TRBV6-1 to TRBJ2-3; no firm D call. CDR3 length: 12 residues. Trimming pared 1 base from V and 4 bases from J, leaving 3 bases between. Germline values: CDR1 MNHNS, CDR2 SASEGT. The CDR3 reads CASSEVSDTQYF. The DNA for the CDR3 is TGTGCCAGCAGTGAAGTCTCAGATACGCAGTATTTT.

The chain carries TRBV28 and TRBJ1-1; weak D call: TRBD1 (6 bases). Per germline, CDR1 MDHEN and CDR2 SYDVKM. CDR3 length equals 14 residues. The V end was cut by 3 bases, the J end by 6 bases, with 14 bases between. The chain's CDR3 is CASSFRAGAAEAFF. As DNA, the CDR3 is TGTGCCAGCAGTTTTCGGGCAGGGGCGGCTGAAGCTTTCTTT.

The CDR3 region is CASSLANYGYTF. CDR3 DNA: TGCGCCAGCAGCTTAGCTAACTATGGCTACACCTTC. The chain couples TRBV5-1 to TRBJ1-2; D is ambiguous. The CDR3 consists of 12 residues. Trimming took 2 bases from V and 0 from J, leaving 2 bases between them. Germline V gene data show CDR1 as SGHRS and CDR2 as YFSETQ. Combining the CDR3 with reference TRBV5-1 and TRBJ1-2 gives the whole variable domain KAGVTQTPRYLIKTRGQQVTLSCSPISGHRSVSWYQQTPGQGLQFLFEYFSETQRNKGNFPGRFSGRQFSNSRSEMNVSTLELGDSALYLCASSLANYGYTFGSGTRLTVV.

The CDR3 DNA reads as TGTGCCAGCAGCTTAGGAGGGTTTAGTGGCTACACCTTC. Residues: CASSLGGFSGYTF. This rearrangement joins TRBV11-2 to TRBJ1-2, with unresolved D. Trimming cost V 1 base and J 7 bases, with 10 bases left between them. Germline-derived CDR1 and CDR2 are SGHAT and FQNNGV. The CDR3 contains 13 residues. Using reference TRBV11-2 and TRBJ1-2 for the parts outside the CDR3, the full variable domain is EAGVAQSPRYKIIEKRQSVAFWCNPISGHATLYWYQQILGQGPKLLIQFQNNGVVDDSQLPKDRFSAERLKGVDSTLKIQPAKLEDSAVYLCASSLGGFSGYTFGSGTRLTVV.

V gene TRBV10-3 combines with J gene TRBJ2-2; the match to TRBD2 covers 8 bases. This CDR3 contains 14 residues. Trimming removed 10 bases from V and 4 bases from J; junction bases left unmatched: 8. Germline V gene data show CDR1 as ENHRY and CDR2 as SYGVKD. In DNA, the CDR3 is TGTGCCACTACGCGGGGGGAATCCACCGGGGAGCTGTTTTTT. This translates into CATTRGESTGELFF.

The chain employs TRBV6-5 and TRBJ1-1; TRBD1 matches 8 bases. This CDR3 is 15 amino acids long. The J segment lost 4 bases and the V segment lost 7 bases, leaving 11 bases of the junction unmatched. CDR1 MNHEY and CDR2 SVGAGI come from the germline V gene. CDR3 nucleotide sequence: TGTGCCAGCACCTCCCCGGACAGGGCTTTCACTGAAGCTTTCTTT. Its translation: CASTSPDRAFTEAFF.

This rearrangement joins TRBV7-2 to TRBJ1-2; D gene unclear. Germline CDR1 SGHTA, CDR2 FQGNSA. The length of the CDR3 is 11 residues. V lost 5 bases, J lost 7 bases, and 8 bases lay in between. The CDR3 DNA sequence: TGTGCCAGCAGCCTCTACCCTGGCTACACCTTC. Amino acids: CASSLYPGYTF.

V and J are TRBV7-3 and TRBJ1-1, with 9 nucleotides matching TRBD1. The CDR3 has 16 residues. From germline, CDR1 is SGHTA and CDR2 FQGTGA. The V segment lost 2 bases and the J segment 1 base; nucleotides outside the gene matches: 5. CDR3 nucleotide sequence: TGTGCCAGCAGCTTAGGTCCGGGACAGGGGAACACTGAAGCTTTCTTT. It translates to CASSLGPGQGNTEAFF.